These 21 T cell receptor beta chains were sequenced from one sample in a study of PD-1 blockade in classical Hodgkin lymphoma (dated by TCRdb to 2020 to 2021). Receptor amplification or capture employed the immunoSEQ multiplex PCR assay. TCRdb holds this immuneACCESS table with in-frame rearrangements only. Some clones are missing; in checked studies, unresolved V genes explain under half, and the rest has no known cause. Recorded for this sample are 25,000 to 35,000 clones; 94% of them occurred a single time. Jointly, the top ten make up 2% to 2.5% of the sample. In the paper's terms, the time point label means: newly diagnosed, previously untreated cHL patient sample. The sequenced material came from peripheral blood mononuclear cells (PBMCs). The receptor set was obtained from a human donor with classical Hodgkin lymphoma.

This chain uses TRBV5-1 with TRBJ1-1, with D possibly being TRBD1 (6 bases). Germline loops: CDR1 SGHRS, CDR2 YFSETQ. V gave up 6 bases and J gave up 4 bases, with 19 bases separating them. This CDR3 contains 15 residues. For the CDR3, the DNA is TGCGCCAGCACCACCTCGGGGGGCGCAGCCACTGAAGCTTTCTTT. Translating it yields CASTTSGGAATEAFF.

The chain employs TRBV6-5 and TRBJ1-1; a weak D match, TRBD1 (6 bases). V was trimmed by 5 bases and J by 4 bases, leaving 14 bases between them. This CDR3 comprises 14 residues. Looked up from germline, CDR1 is MNHEY and CDR2 is SVGAGI. CDR3 nucleotides: TGTGCCAGCAGTACAACAGGGATCGGCACTGAAGCTTTCTTT. Amino acid sequence: CASSTTGIGTEAFF.

The chain carries TRBV11-3 and TRBJ2-7; D might be TRBD1 (6 bases). The CDR3 has 15 amino acids. Germline V CDR1 and CDR2: SGHNT, YENEEA. Trimming pared 0 bases from V and 2 bases from J, leaving 11 bases between. The CDR3 DNA is TGTGCCAGCAGCTTAGATGGTTCAGGGGCCTACGAGCAGTACTTC. Amino acids: CASSLDGSGAYEQYF.

This chain uses TRBV18 with TRBJ1-3; D call uncertain. Germline V CDR1 and CDR2: KGHSH, LQKENI. V lost 3 bases, J lost 0 bases, and 6 bases lay in between. The CDR3 extends over 14 amino acids. CDR3 sequence: CASSPQSSGNTIYF. The CDR3, as DNA: TGTGCCAGCTCACCGCAGAGCTCTGGAAACACCATATATTTT.

V usage is TRBV25-1 and J usage is TRBJ2-2, with 10 bases fitting TRBD2. The CDR3 runs to 16 residues. Germline V gene data show CDR1 as MGHDK and CDR2 as SYGVNS. The V gene end was trimmed by 7 bases and the J gene end by 5 bases; junction bases not matched to a gene: 10. This chain's CDR3 is CASKGGLAGVTGELFF. In nucleotides, the CDR3 is TGTGCCAGCAAGGGAGGGCTAGCGGGAGTAACCGGGGAGCTGTTTTTT.

The V call is TRBV6-6, the J call TRBJ2-5; D is uncertain. The CDR3 consists of 11 residues. Trimming shortened V by 6 bases and J by 0 bases, and 2 bases separated the two germline ends. Germline-derived CDR1 and CDR2 are MNHNY and SVGAGI (reference sequence). As DNA, the CDR3 is TGTGCCAGCAGCTACCAAGAGACCCAGTACTTC. It yields the protein CASSYQETQYF.

The chain combines TRBV5-1 with TRBJ1-2, with a tentative D call TRBD1 (5 bases). The V end lost 2 bases, the J end lost 2 bases, and 22 bases lay between the germline ends. Germline V CDR1 and CDR2: SGHRS, YFSETQ. The CDR3 totals 18 residues. CDR3 in DNA: TGCGCCAGCAGCTTATCAGGGTCGGTTCGGGATTCCAACTATGGCTACACCTTC. Protein: CASSLSGSVRDSNYGYTF.

V is TRBV5-1 and J is TRBJ1-2; TRBD1 is a possible D gene (6 bases). Germline CDR1 is SGHRS and CDR2 is YFSETQ. The CDR3 is made up of 14 amino acids. Trimming shortened V by 0 bases and J by 8 bases, and 14 bases separated the two germline ends. The CDR3 coding sequence is TGCGCCAGCAGCTTGGGCATCGGACAGAGCGGCTACACCTTC. Amino acid sequence: CASSLGIGQSGYTF.

V gene TRBV7-9 combines with J gene TRBJ1-2; D unresolved. The CDR3 covers 17 residues. Per germline, CDR1 SEHNR and CDR2 FQNEAQ (reference sequence). Between the trimmed V and J ends, which lost 3 bases and 9 bases, there was a span of 26 bases. The CDR3 sequence: CASSFPGSDSGRKSYTF. CDR3 nucleotides: TGTGCCAGCAGCTTCCCCGGTTCTGACTCCGGGAGAAAGAGCTACACCTTC.

This clone was seen only once. The V call is TRBV7-8, the J call TRBJ2-2; D perhaps matches TRBD2 (6 bases). The CDR3 loop spans 17 amino acids. V dropped 1 base and J dropped 4 bases, with 16 bases sitting between them. Germline V gene sequence: CDR1 SGHVS, CDR2 FQNEAQ. Here the CDR3 reads CASSLGRRESRTGELFF. CDR3 DNA sequence: TGTGCCAGCAGCTTAGGTCGGCGGGAAAGCCGCACCGGGGAGCTGTTTTTT.

The chain carries TRBV7-2 and TRBJ2-2, with D tentatively TRBD1 or TRBD2 (6 bases each). Per germline, CDR1 SGHTA and CDR2 FQGNSA. The CDR3 length is 14 residues. Between the trimmed V and J ends, which lost 3 bases and 7 bases, there was a span of 12 bases. CDR3 DNA sequence: TGTGCCAGCAGCTTTACGGGGGCCGGCGGGGAGCTGTTTTTT. This translates into CASSFTGAGGELFF.

The V and J genes are TRBV6-5 and TRBJ1-1, with a tentative D call TRBD1 (5 bases). Trimming removed 0 bases at V and 3 bases at J, with 11 bases between. CDR1 and CDR2 (germline): MNHEY, SVGAGI. This CDR3 comprises 15 residues. The CDR3 sequence: CASSYSWDGYTEAFF. CDR3 in DNA: TGTGCCAGCAGTTACTCGTGGGACGGCTACACTGAAGCTTTCTTT.

The genes are TRBV5-5 and TRBJ1-4; maybe TRBD1 (5 bases). This CDR3 is built from 16 residues. Germline CDR1 SGHKS, CDR2 YYEKEE (reference sequence). V lost 1 base and J lost 5, with 15 bases in between. This CDR3 reads CASSLMSVQANEKLFF. The CDR3 DNA follows: TGTGCCAGCAGCTTGATGTCTGTACAGGCGAATGAAAAACTGTTTTTT.

This chain joins TRBV11-2 and TRBJ2-1; D gene uncertain. The CDR3 consists of 15 residues. From germline, CDR1 is SGHAT and CDR2 FQNNGV. Trimming removed 3 bases from V and 0 bases from J, with 9 bases in between. CDR3 protein: CASSFSLSSYNEQFF. The CDR3 bases are TGTGCCAGCAGCTTTAGTTTGAGCTCCTACAATGAGCAGTTCTTC.

The rearrangement joins TRBV2 to TRBJ2-7, with TRBD1 matching over 7 bases. Germline trimming cut 8 bases from V and 2 bases from J; bases unmatched to any gene: 6. The length of the CDR3 is 13 residues. CDR1 and CDR2 from the germline V gene are SNHLY and FYNNEI. The CDR3 reads CASGRQGTYEQYF. The CDR3 coding sequence is TGTGCCAGCGGGAGACAGGGTACCTACGAGCAGTACTTC.

The chain couples TRBV7-9 to TRBJ2-1; D may be TRBD1 or TRBD2 (5 bases each). Looked up from germline, CDR1 is SEHNR and CDR2 is FQNEAQ (reference sequence). V lost 1 base, J lost 8 bases, and 15 bases lay in between. The CDR3 is 15 amino acids. For the CDR3, the DNA is TGTGCCAGCAGCTTAGTAGGGACCTGGGCCGATGAGCAGTTCTTC. This codes for CASSLVGTWADEQFF.

The chain uses TRBV7-9 and TRBJ1-1, with 10 bases lining up with TRBD1. The germline V gene has CDR1 SEHNR and CDR2 FQNEAQ (reference sequence). V was clipped by 8 bases and J by 4 bases; unmatched bases: 7. CDR3 length: 14 amino acids. CDR3 sequence: CASCSGTGATEAFF. The CDR3 coding sequence is TGTGCCAGCTGCTCCGGGACAGGGGCCACTGAAGCTTTCTTT. Drawing the rest from reference TRBV7-9 and TRBJ1-1, the complete variable domain is DTGVSQNPRHKITKRGQNVTFRCDPISEHNRLYWYRQTLGQGPEFLTYFQNEAQLEKSRLLSDRFSAERPKGSFSTLEIQRTEQGDSAMYLCASCSGTGATEAFFGQGTRLTVV.

The V call is TRBV7-9, the J call TRBJ1-1; the D gene is possibly TRBD1 (5 bases). In germline, CDR1 is SEHNR, CDR2 FQNEAQ (reference sequence). This CDR3 has 14 residues. V gave up 6 bases and J gave up 0 bases, with 11 bases separating them. The CDR3 spells CASSRDRLNTEAFF. For the CDR3, the DNA is TGTGCCAGCAGTCGGGACCGATTGAACACTGAAGCTTTCTTT.

The V call is TRBV27, the J call TRBJ2-7; 7 nucleotides agree with TRBD1. This CDR3 is built from 15 residues. Trimming at V came to 4 bases and at J to 3 bases, leaving 9 bases not matched to a gene. Germline V gene lookup returns CDR1 MNHEY and CDR2 SMNVEV (reference sequence). CDR3 sequence reads: CASSSYRGRNYEQYF. The DNA of the CDR3 is TGTGCCAGCAGTTCCTACAGGGGCAGAAACTACGAGCAGTACTTC.

This chain links TRBV5-1 with TRBJ1-1, with TRBD1 matching over 9 bases. Germline V gene data show CDR1 as SGHRS and CDR2 as YFSETQ. V lost 2 bases, J lost 0 bases, and 5 bases stayed unmatched. The CDR3 has 16 residues. CDR3 loop: CASSLGTGNMNTEAFF. The CDR3 region has the DNA TGCGCCAGCAGCTTAGGGACAGGGAACATGAACACTGAAGCTTTCTTT.

This chain links TRBV2 with TRBJ1-4; D unresolved. Germline V gives CDR1 SNHLY, CDR2 FYNNEI. The CDR3 sequence is 12 residues long. V lost 3 bases and J 6 bases, leaving 5 bases between the germline ends. CDR3 sequence (DNA): TGTGCCAGCAGTGATTGGGATGAAAAACTGTTTTTT. It is translated as CASSDWDEKLFF.